This TCR beta chain was recorded in a study of blood T cells in healthy people across ages. General study findings and limits: Higher naive T cell percentage went strongly together with higher TCR beta diversity. Diversity estimates drawn from one million T cells were deemed underestimates.

V trimming: 5 bases; J trimming: 3 bases; junction bases outside the gene matches: 5. This CDR3 is 14 amino acids long. CDR1 is SGHTA and CDR2 is FQGNSA in the germline V gene. As to this clonotype: Its antigen remains unknown.

The draw of peripheral blood yielded roughly 9.4 milliliters from each donor. Sample-barcoded 5' priming and a J-beta primer mix drove a second PCR of about 6 to 11 cycles. TCRdb re-analysed the 5' RACE reads in MiXCR, keeping a single row per CDR3 protein. Of 800,000 to 900,000 distinct CDR3 sequences listed, 62% are singletons. The specimen was blood. The V and J genes are TRBV7-2 and TRBJ2-3, with 7 bases matching TRBD2. This receptor was taken from a man aged 25 to 40 in good health. The CDR3 DNA follows: TGTGCCAGCAGCCGGGGGGACTTAACAGATACGCAGTATTTT. This gives the protein CASSRGDLTDTQYF.